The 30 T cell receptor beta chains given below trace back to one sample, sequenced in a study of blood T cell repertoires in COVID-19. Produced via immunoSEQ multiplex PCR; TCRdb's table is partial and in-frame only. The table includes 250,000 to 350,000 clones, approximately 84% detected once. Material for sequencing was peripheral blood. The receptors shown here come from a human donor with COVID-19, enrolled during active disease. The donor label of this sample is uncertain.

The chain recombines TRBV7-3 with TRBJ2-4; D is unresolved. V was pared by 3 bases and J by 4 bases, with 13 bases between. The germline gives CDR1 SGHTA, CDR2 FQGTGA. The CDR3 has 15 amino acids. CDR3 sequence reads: CASSLSRPPKNIQYF. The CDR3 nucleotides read TGTGCCAGCAGCTTGAGCCGCCCCCCAAAAAACATTCAGTACTTC.

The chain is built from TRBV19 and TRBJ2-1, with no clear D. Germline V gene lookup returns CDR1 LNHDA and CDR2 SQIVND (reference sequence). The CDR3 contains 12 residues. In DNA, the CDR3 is TGTGGTACAAGGAGCTCCTACAATGAGCAGTTCTTC. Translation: CGTRSSYNEQFF.

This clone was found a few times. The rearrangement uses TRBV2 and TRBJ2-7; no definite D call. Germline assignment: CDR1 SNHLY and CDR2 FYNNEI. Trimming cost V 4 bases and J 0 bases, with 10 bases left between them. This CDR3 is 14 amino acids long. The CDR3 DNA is TGTGCCAGCAGTGGTAACAGACGCTCCTACGAGCAGTACTTC. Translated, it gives CASSGNRRSYEQYF.

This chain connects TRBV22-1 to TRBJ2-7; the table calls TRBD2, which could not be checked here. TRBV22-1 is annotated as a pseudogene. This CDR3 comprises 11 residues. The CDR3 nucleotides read TGTCCTGGGAGCGCCCGCTACGAGCAGTACTTC. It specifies CPGSARYEQYF.

The CDR3 nucleotides are TGTGCCAGCAGTGAAGTGAGAAACACCGGGGAGCTGTTTTTT. This encodes CASSEVRNTGELFF. The chain uses TRBV2 and TRBJ2-2; D unresolved. V lost 1 base and J lost 2, with 5 bases in between. The CDR3 totals 14 residues. Germline V gene data show CDR1 as SNHLY and CDR2 as FYNNEI.

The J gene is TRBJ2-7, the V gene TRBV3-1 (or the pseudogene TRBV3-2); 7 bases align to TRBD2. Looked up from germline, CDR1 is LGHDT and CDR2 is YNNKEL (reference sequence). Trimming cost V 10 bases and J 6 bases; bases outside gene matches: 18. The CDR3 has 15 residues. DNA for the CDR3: TGTGCCACCCAGCTCAGCGGGACTATCGTAGGCGAGCAGTACTTC. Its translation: CATQLSGTIVGEQYF.

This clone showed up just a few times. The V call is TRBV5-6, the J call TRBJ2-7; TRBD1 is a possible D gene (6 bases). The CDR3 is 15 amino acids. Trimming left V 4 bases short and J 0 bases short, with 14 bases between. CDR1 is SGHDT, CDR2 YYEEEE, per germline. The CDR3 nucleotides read TGTGCCAGCAGCAGGGATAGGGGGAACTCCTACGAGCAGTACTTC. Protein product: CASSRDRGNSYEQYF.

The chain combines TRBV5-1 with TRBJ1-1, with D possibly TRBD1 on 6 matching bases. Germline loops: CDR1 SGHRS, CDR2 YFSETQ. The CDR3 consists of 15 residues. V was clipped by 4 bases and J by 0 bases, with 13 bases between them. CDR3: CASSEGDGVNTEAFF. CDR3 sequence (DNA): TGCGCCAGCAGCGAGGGGGACGGGGTGAACACTGAAGCTTTCTTT.

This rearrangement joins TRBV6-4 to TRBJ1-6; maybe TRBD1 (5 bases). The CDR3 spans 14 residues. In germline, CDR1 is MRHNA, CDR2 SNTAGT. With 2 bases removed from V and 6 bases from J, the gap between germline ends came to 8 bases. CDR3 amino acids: CASSDRDFNSPLHF. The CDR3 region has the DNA TGTGCCAGCAGTGACCGGGACTTTAATTCACCCCTCCACTTT.

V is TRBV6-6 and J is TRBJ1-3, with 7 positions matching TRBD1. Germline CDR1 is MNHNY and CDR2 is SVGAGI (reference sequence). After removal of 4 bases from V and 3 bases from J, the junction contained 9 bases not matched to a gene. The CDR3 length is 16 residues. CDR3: CASSSPDRAYGNTIYF. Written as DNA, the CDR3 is TGTGCCAGCAGTTCTCCCGACAGGGCGTATGGAAACACCATATATTTT.

CDR3 bases: TGTGCCAGCAGCCCTTTGGAGACTATCTCCTCAGATACGCAGTATTTT. Its translation is CASSPLETISSDTQYF. The J gene is TRBJ2-3, the V gene TRBV28; a possible D gene is TRBD2 (5 bases). This CDR3 is 16 amino acids long. Germline CDR1 reads MDHEN; CDR2 reads SYDVKM. V lost 6 bases and J lost 4, with 20 bases in between.

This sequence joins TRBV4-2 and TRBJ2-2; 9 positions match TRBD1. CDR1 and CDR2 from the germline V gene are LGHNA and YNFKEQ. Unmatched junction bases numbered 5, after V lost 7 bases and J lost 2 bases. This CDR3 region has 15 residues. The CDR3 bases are TGTGCCAGCAACCGGGGACAGGGAAACACCGGGGAGCTGTTTTTT. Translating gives CASNRGQGNTGELFF.

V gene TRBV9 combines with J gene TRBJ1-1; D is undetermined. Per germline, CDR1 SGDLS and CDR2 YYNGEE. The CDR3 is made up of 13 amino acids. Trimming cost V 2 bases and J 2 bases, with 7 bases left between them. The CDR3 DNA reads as TGTGCCAGCAGCGTGGCTCACAACACTGAAGCTTTCTTT. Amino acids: CASSVAHNTEAFF.

The CDR3 DNA follows: TGCGCCAGCAGCTTGGCCGTGCCATATGCGGGCTACGAGGGAGATACTGAAGCTTTCTTT. This sequence encodes CASSLAVPYAGYEGDTEAFF. This rearrangement joins TRBV5-1 to TRBJ1-1; D unresolved. Germline CDR1 reads SGHRS; CDR2 reads YFSETQ. V gave up 0 bases and J gave up 5 bases, with 29 bases separating them. The CDR3 runs to 20 residues.

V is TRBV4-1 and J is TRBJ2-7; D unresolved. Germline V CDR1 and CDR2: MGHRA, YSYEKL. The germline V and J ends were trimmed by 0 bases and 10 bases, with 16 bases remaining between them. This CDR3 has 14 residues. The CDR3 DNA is TGCGCCAGCAGCCAAGAACCCCTCCCTACTGAACAGTACTTC. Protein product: CASSQEPLPTEQYF.

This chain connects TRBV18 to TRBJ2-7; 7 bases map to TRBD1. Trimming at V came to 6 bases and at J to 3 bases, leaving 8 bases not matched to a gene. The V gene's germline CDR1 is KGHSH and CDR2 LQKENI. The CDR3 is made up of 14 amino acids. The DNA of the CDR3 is TGTGCCAGCTCCCATACGGACAGGATCTACGAGCAGTACTTC. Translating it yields CASSHTDRIYEQYF.

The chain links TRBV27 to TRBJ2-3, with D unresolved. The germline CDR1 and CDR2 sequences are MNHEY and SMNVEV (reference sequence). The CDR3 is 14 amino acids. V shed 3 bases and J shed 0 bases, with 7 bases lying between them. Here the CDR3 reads CASSFRSSTDTQYF. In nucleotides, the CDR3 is TGTGCCAGCAGTTTCCGGAGTAGCACAGATACGCAGTATTTT.

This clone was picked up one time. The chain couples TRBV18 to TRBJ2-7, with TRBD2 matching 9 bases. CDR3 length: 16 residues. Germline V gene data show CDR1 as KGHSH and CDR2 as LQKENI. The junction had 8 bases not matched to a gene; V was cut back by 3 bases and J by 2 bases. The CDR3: CASSPEAGGPPYEQYF. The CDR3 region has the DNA TGTGCCAGCTCACCGGAAGCGGGAGGCCCTCCCTACGAGCAGTACTTC.

CDR3: CASSQRLAGPFSYEQYF. The CDR3 region has the DNA TGTGCCAGCAGCCAGAGACTAGCGGGACCCTTCTCCTACGAGCAGTACTTC. J is TRBJ2-7 and V is TRBV3-1 (or the pseudogene TRBV3-2); 11 bases are shared with TRBD2. This CDR3 comprises 17 residues. Germline V CDR1 and CDR2: LGHDT, YNNKEL (reference sequence). V was pared by 3 bases and J by 0 bases, with 7 bases of the junction left unmatched.

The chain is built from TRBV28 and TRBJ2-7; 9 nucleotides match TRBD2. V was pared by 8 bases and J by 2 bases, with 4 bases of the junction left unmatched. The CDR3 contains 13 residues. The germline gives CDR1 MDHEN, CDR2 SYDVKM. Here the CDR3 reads CASFSGSPYEQYF. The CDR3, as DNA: TGTGCCAGCTTTAGCGGGAGTCCCTACGAGCAGTACTTC.

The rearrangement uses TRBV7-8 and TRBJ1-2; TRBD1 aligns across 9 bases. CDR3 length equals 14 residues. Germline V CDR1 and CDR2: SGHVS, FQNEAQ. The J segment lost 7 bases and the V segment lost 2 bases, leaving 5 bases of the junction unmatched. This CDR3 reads CASSLTDRGSGYTF. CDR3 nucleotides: TGTGCCAGCAGCTTAACCGACAGGGGGTCTGGCTACACCTTC.

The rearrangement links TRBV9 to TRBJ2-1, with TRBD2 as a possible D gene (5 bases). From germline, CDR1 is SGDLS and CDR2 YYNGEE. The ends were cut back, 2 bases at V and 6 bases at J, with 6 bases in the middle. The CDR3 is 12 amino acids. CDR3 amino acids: CASSVEGNEQFF. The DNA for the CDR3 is TGTGCCAGCAGCGTTGAGGGCAATGAGCAGTTCTTC. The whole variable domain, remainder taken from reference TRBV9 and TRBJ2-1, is DSGVTQTPKHLITATGQRVTLRCSPRSGDLSVYWYQQSLDQGLQFLIQYYNGEERAKGNILERFSAQQFPDLHSELNLSSLELGDSALYFCASSVEGNEQFFGPGTRLTVL.

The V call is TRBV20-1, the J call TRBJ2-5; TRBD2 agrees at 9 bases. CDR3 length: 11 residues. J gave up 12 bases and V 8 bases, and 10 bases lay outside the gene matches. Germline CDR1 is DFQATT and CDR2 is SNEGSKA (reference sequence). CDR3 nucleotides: TGCAGTAGTCGTCTAGCGGGACGGAAGTACTTC. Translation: CSSRLAGRKYF.

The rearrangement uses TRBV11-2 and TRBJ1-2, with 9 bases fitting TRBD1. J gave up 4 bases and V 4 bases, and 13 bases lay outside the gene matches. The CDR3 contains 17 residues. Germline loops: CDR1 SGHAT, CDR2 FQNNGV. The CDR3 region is CASSSGVLQGASYGYTF. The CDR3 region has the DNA TGTGCCAGCAGCTCCGGGGTTTTACAGGGGGCGAGCTATGGCTACACCTTC.

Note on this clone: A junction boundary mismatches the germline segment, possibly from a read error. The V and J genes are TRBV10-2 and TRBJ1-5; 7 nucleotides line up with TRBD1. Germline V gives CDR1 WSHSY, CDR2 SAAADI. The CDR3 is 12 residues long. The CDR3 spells CASRSGTEAFFF. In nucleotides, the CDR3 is TGCGCCAGTCGATCCGGGACAGAGGCCTTTTTTTTT.

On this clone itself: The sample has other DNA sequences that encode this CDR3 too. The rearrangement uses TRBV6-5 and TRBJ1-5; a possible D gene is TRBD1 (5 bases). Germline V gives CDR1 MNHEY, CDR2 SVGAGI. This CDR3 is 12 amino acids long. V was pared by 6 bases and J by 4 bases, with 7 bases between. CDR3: CASREGNQPQHF. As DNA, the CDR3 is TGTGCCAGCAGGGAGGGGAATCAGCCCCAGCATTTT.

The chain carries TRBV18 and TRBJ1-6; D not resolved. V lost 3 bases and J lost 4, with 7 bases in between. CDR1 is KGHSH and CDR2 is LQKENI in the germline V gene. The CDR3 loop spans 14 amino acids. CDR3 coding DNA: TGTGCCAGCTCACCCGACACTTATAATTCACCCCTCCACTTT. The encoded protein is CASSPDTYNSPLHF.

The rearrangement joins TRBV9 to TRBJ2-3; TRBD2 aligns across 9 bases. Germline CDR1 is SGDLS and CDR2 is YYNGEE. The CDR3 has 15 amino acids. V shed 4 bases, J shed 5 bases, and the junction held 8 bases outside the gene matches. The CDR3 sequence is CASSTGGRAGDTQYF. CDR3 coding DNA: TGTGCCAGCAGCACTGGCGGGAGGGCCGGAGATACGCAGTATTTT.

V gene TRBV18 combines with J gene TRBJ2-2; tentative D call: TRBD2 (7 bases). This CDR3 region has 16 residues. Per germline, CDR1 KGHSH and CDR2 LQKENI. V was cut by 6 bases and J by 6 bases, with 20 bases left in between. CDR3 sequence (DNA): TGTGCCAGCTCGCGCGGCGCGGGGGCGACGGCCGGGGAGCTGTTTTTT. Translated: CASSRGAGATAGELFF.

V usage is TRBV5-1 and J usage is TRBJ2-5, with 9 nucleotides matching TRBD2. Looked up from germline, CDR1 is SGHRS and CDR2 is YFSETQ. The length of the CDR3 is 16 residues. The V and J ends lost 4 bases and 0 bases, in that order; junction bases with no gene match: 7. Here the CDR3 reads CASSQGLATYQETQYF. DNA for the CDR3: TGCGCCAGCAGCCAAGGACTAGCGACGTACCAAGAGACCCAGTACTTC.